This is a list of T cell receptor beta chains from one sample in a study of response to subunit inactivated influenza vaccine. TCRdb reprocessed the RT-PCR reads via MiXCR and lists one record per CDR3 protein. The sample includes a few hundred thousand distinct CDR3 sequences, about a fifth seen only once; the top ten take more than 8.5%. The material was PBMCs from blood, obtained about 20 months after vaccination. Source of these receptors: a man aged 45 to 75 who received an inactivated influenza vaccine. CDR3s include the opening cysteine and the closing phenylalanine or tryptophan. The D gene is left open where the match is weak. Size tells how often a clone was seen (once, few, many) or the class of an expanded clone, and some rows leave it out.

V gene	J gene	D gene	clone size	CDR3 length	CDR3 protein	CDR3 DNA
TRBV6-1	TRBJ2-7	.	few	14	CASNPGKGSYEQYF	TGTGCCAGCAACCCGGGGAAGGGGTCCTACGAGCAGTACTTC
TRBV11-2	TRBJ2-1	TRBD2	few	16	CASSPTAGGLYNEQFF	TGTGCCAGCAGCCCAACTGCGGGGGGGCTATACAATGAGCAGTTCTTC
TRBV20-1	TRBJ1-2	.	few	12	CSASGHIYGYTF	TGCAGTGCTAGCGGACATATCTATGGCTACACCTTC
TRBV5-6	TRBJ1-2	.	.	14	CASSDMTEVYGYTF	TGTGCCAGCAGCGACATGACAGAAGTCTATGGCTACACCTTC
TRBV27	TRBJ2-7	TRBD2	.	14	CASSLNLAGVEQYF	TGTGCCAGCAGTTTAAACCTAGCGGGAGTCGAGCAGTACTTC
TRBV18	TRBJ1-6	.	few	17	CASSPRPGGRNRSPLHF	TGTGCCAGCTCACCACGGCCTGGGGGAAGAAATAGATCACCCCTCCACTTT
TRBV4-1	TRBJ1-6	.	few	15	CASSSWEYNDSPLHF	TGCGCCAGCAGCTCCTGGGAATATAATGATTCACCCCTCCACTTT
TRBV2	TRBJ2-5	.	.	13	CASSVEVVETQYF	TGTGCCAGCAGTGTTGAGGTTGTGGAGACCCAGTACTTC
TRBV25-1	TRBJ1-3	.	.	15	CASSDAGLSGNTIYF	TGTGCCAGCAGTGATGCAGGGCTTTCTGGAAACACCATATATTTT
TRBV3-1	TRBJ2-1	TRBD1	few	13	CASSRTGYNEQFF	TGTGCCAGCAGCAGGACAGGGTACAATGAGCAGTTCTTC
TRBV12-3/TRBV12-4	TRBJ2-4	.	few	15	CASSLAGGQGNIQYF	TGTGCCAGCAGTTTAGCGGGTGGGCAGGGAAACATTCAGTACTTC
TRBV10-3	TRBJ2-2	.	few	15	CAISVYGTNTGELFF	TGTGCCATCAGTGTCTACGGGACTAACACCGGGGAGCTGTTTTTT
TRBV4-1	TRBJ2-7	.	.	14	CASSQVGRIYEQYF	TGCGCCAGCAGCCAAGTCGGTAGAATATACGAGCAGTACTTC
TRBV7-9	TRBJ1-2	.	.	13	CASSLQNWDGYTF	TGTGCCAGCAGCCTACAGAACTGGGATGGCTACACCTTC
TRBV7-2	TRBJ1-3	TRBD1	many	15	CASSRQGYSGNTIYF	TGTGCCAGCAGCCGACAGGGATACTCTGGAAACACCATATATTTT
TRBV12-3/TRBV12-4	TRBJ1-1	.	many	13	CASSLMGLTEAFF	TGTGCCAGCAGTTTAATGGGGCTCACTGAAGCTTTCTTT
TRBV27	TRBJ2-2	TRBD1	.	14	CASRATGAVGELFF	TGTGCCAGCAGGGCGACAGGGGCGGTCGGGGAGCTGTTTTTT
TRBV29-1	TRBJ1-1	.	.	10	CSVEEEGAFF	TGCAGCGTTGAAGAGGAAGGGGCTTTCTTT
TRBV12-3/TRBV12-4	TRBJ2-7	.	few	12	CASRLGRYEQYF	TGTGCCAGCAGACTCGGGCGGTACGAGCAGTACTTC
TRBV19	TRBJ1-5	.	many	16	CASSIRTRGSNQPQHF	TGTGCCAGTAGTATCCGGACACGGGGTAGCAATCAGCCCCAGCATTTT
TRBV5-1	TRBJ2-7	.	few	14	CASSLEQGVYEQYF	TGCGCCAGCAGCTTGGAACAGGGCGTCTACGAGCAGTACTTC
TRBV7-2	TRBJ1-1	TRBD1	.	15	CASSLVEGANTEAFF	TGTGCCAGCAGCCTAGTGGAGGGGGCGAACACTGAAGCTTTCTTT
TRBV29-1	TRBJ2-1	TRBD2	.	13	CSVLAGGNNEQFF	TGCAGCGTTTTAGCGGGAGGCAACAATGAGCAGTTCTTC
TRBV7-2	TRBJ1-2	.	.	12	CASSSQGWGYTF	TGTGCCAGCAGCTCTCAGGGATGGGGCTACACCTTC
TRBV28	TRBJ1-2	.	few	13	CASSPDRSGGYTF	TGTGCCAGCAGCCCAGACAGGTCGGGTGGCTACACCTTC
TRBV29-1	TRBJ2-3	.	.	13	CSVVVPGTDTQYF	TGCAGCGTTGTAGTCCCTGGCACAGATACGCAGTATTTT
TRBV11-2	TRBJ2-3	.	many	12	CASSLVPDTQYF	TGTGCCAGCAGCTTAGTCCCAGATACGCAGTATTTT
TRBV5-1	TRBJ2-2	.	few	13	CASSLPGTGELFF	TGCGCCAGCAGCTTACCAGGGACCGGGGAGCTGTTTTTT
TRBV4-2	TRBJ1-1	TRBD1	many	14	CASSQQGGDTEAFF	TGTGCCAGCAGCCAACAGGGGGGGGACACTGAAGCTTTCTTT
TRBV6-2/TRBV6-3	TRBJ1-5	.	few	13	CASRRDKNQPQHF	TGTGCCAGCAGACGGGACAAAAATCAGCCCCAGCATTTT
TRBV6-4	TRBJ2-6	.	few	16	CASSFEGGSGANVLTF	TGTGCCAGCAGCTTCGAAGGGGGCTCTGGGGCCAACGTCCTGACTTTC
TRBV11-3	TRBJ2-1	TRBD2	many	16	CASSTQAGGSYNEQFF	TGTGCCAGCAGCACCCAAGCGGGAGGCTCCTACAATGAGCAGTTCTTC
TRBV20-1	TRBJ2-7	TRBD1	few	14	CSARGGTGGDEQYF	TGCAGTGCTAGAGGGGGGACAGGGGGCGACGAGCAGTACTTC
TRBV6-1	TRBJ1-1	.	.	13	CASTLAGGTEAFF	TGTGCCAGCACCCTGGCGGGCGGCACTGAAGCTTTCTTT
TRBV4-3	TRBJ2-4	TRBD2	many	16	CASSQDLSGSWNIQYF	TGCGCCAGCAGCCAAGACTTAAGCGGGAGCTGGAACATTCAGTACTTC
TRBV3-1	TRBJ1-1	.	few	13	CASSDYRATEAFF	TGTGCCAGCAGCGACTACAGGGCCACTGAAGCTTTCTTT
TRBV29-1	TRBJ2-5	.	few	11	CSAQSWETQYF	TGCAGCGCCCAATCCTGGGAGACCCAGTACTTC
TRBV29-1	TRBJ1-2	.	few	14	CSVEDRGANYGYTF	TGCAGCGTTGAAGATCGTGGGGCTAACTATGGCTACACCTTC
TRBV6-2/TRBV6-3	TRBJ2-7	TRBD1	few	13	CASSKDRAYEQYF	TGTGCCAGCAGTAAGGACAGGGCCTACGAGCAGTACTTC
TRBV20-1	TRBJ2-5	TRBD2	many	12	CSAISGVETQYF	TGCAGTGCTATCAGCGGGGTGGAGACCCAGTACTTC
TRBV6-2/TRBV6-3	TRBJ1-2	.	.	14	CASSYPTVNYGYTF	TGTGCCAGCAGTTACCCGACAGTTAACTATGGCTACACCTTC
TRBV7-6	TRBJ2-7	.	few	14	CASSLDGAFYEQYF	TGTGCCAGCAGCCTTGACGGGGCATTCTACGAGCAGTACTTC
TRBV4-2	TRBJ1-4	.	.	15	CASSPSPGAYEKLFF	TGTGCCAGCAGCCCCTCCCCGGGAGCGTATGAAAAACTGTTTTTT